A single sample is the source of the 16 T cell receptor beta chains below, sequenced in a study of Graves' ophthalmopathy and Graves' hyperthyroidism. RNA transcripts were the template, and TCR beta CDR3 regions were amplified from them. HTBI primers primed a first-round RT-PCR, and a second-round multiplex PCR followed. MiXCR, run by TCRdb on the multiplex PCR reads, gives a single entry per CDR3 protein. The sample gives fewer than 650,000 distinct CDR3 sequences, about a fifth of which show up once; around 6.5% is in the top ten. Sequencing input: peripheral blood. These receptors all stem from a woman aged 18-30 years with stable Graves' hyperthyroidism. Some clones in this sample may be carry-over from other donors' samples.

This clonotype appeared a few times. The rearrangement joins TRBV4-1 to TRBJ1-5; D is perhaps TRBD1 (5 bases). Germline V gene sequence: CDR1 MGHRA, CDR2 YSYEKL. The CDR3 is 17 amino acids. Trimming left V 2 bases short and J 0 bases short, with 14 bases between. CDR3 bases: TGCGCCAGCAGCCAAATCAGGCGGGGGGATAGCAATCAGCCCCAGCATTTT. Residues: CASSQIRRGDSNQPQHF.

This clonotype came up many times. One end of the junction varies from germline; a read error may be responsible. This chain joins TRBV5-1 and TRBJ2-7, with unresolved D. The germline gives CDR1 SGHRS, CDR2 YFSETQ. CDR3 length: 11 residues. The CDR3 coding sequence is TGCGCCAGCAGCTTGGCCTACGGGCAGTACTTC. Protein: CASSLAYGQYF. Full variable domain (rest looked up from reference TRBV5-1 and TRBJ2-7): KAGVTQTPRYLIKTRGQQVTLSCSPISGHRSVSWYQQTPGQGLQFLFEYFSETQRNKGNFPGRFSGRQFSNSRSEMNVSTLELGDSALYLCASSLAYGQYFGPGTRLTVT.

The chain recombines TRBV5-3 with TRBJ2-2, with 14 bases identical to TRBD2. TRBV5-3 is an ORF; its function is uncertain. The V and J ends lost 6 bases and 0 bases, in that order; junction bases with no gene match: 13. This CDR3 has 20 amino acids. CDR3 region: CARKLNPGTSGGTNTGELFF. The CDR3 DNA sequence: TGTGCCAGAAAACTCAACCCCGGGACTAGCGGGGGTACGAACACCGGGGAGCTGTTTTTT.

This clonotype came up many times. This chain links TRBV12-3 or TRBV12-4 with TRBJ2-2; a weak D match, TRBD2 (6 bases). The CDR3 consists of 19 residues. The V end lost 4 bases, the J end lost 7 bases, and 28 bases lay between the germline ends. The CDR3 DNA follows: TGTGCCAGCAGTTCGGGCAGGTTATTCGGGGACTCCTATCACGGGGAGCTGTTTTTT. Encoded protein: CASSSGRLFGDSYHGELFF.

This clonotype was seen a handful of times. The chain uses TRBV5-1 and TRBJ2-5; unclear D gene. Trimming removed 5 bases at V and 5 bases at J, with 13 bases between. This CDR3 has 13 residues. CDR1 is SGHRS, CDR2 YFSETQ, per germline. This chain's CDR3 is CASSPFEMETQYF. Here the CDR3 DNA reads TGCGCCAGCAGTCCCTTCGAAATGGAGACCCAGTACTTC.

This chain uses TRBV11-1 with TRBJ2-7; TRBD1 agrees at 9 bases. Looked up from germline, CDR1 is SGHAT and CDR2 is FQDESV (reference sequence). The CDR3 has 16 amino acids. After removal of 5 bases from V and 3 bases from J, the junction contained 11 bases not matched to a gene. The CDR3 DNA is TGTGCCAGCAGCAAACAGGGGGCGTTCGCCGACTACGAGCAGTACTTC. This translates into CASSKQGAFADYEQYF.

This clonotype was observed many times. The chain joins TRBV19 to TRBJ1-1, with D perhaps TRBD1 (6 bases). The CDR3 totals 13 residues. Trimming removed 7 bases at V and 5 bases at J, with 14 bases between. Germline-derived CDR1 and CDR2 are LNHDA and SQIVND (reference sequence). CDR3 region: CASIGGAGTEAFF. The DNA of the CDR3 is TGTGCCAGTATAGGGGGGGCAGGGACTGAAGCTTTCTTT.

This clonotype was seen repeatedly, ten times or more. The CDR3, as DNA: TGTGCCAGTAGTATAGGGGCGCGGTACGAGCAGTACTTC. Protein sequence: CASSIGARYEQYF. V is TRBV19 and J is TRBJ2-7; unclear D gene. Germline loops: CDR1 LNHDA, CDR2 SQIVND (reference sequence). The CDR3 is 13 residues long. The V and J ends lost 1 base and 4 bases respectively, with 8 bases between them.

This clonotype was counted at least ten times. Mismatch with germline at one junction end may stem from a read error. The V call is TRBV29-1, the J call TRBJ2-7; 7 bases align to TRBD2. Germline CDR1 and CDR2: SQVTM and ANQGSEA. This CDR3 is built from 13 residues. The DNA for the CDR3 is TGCAGCGCCCTGGGGGGGGTTTCCTACGAGCAGCACTTC. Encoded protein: CSALGGVSYEQHF.

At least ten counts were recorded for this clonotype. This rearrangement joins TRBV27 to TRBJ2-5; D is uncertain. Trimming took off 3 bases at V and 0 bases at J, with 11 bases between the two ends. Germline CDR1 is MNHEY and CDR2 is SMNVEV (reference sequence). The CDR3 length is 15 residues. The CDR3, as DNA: TGTGCCAGCAGTTTTTCCCCTGGCCACCAAGAGACCCAGTACTTC. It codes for CASSFSPGHQETQYF.

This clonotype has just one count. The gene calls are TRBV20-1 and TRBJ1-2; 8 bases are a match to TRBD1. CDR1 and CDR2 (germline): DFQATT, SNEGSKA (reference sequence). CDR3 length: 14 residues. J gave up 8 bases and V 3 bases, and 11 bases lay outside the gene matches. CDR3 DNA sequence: TGCAGTGCTAGTGTGGGGCAGGGGGCTGGAGGCTACACCTTC. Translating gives CSASVGQGAGGYTF.

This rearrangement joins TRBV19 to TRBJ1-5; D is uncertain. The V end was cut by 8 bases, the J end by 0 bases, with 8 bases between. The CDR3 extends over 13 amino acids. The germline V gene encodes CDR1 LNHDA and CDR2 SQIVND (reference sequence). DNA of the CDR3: TGTGCCAGTGCAGATTATAGCAATCAGCCCCAGCATTTT. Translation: CASADYSNQPQHF.

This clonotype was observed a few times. CDR3: CASSQPGSPETQYF. The CDR3 DNA follows: TGTGCCAGCAGCCAACCAGGGAGTCCGGAGACCCAGTACTTC. The chain uses TRBV3-1 and TRBJ2-5; D may be TRBD1 or TRBD2 (5 bases each). The CDR3 covers 14 residues. The V gene lost 2 bases and the J gene lost 5 bases, with 12 bases spanning the gap. The germline V gene has CDR1 LGHDT and CDR2 YNNKEL (reference sequence).

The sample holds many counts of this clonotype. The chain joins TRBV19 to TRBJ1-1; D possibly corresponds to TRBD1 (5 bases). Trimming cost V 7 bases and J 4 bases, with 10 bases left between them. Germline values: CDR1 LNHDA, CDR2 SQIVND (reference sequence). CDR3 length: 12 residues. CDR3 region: CASIGGVTEAFF. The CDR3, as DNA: TGTGCCAGTATTGGAGGGGTCACTGAAGCTTTCTTT.

Here the CDR3 DNA reads TGTGCCAGCAGTTACCTCCGGGACTTAACCTACGAGCAGTACTTC. It translates to CASSYLRDLTYEQYF. The gene calls are TRBV6-5 and TRBJ2-7; D is possibly TRBD2 (6 bases). Between the trimmed V and J ends, which lost 2 bases and 2 bases, there was a span of 13 bases. The CDR3 is 15 residues long. CDR1 is MNHEY, CDR2 SVGAGI, per germline.

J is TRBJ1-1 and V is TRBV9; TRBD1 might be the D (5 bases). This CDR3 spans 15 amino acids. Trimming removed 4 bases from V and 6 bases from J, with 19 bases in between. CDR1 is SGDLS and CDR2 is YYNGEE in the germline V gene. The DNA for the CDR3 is TGTGCCAGCAGCCCCTCCGGGGCGCGGGGCGCTGAAGCTTTCTTT. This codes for CASSPSGARGAEAFF.